This entry describes one T cell receptor beta chain. Antigen unknown. The investigators amplified TCR beta CDR3 regions from RNA transcripts. TCR CDR3 regions were first amplified by RT-PCR with HTBI primers. From the multiplex PCR reads, TCRdb called clonotypes with MiXCR, one entry per CDR3 protein. The table records 500,000 to 600,000 distinct CDR3 sequences, around 46% of them present only once. If no ophthalmopathy progression occurred within 18 months, Graves' hyperthyroidism was stable. This record belongs to a study of T cells in Graves' hyperthyroidism and ophthalmopathy. Findings of the study overall: Blood also contained most expanded thyroid clonotypes above 0.001. From stable hyperthyroidism, ophthalmopathy was set apart by a 13 V-J model.

This sequence was found in a woman aged 18-29 years with Graves' hyperthyroidism. Sequencing was carried out using peripheral blood or thyroid tissue (not recorded which).

The CDR3 is CASSLGTGGIYGYTF. The CDR3 nucleotides are TGTGCCAGCAGCTTGGGGACAGGGGGTATCTATGGCTACACCTTC. The chain links TRBV7-3 to TRBJ1-2, with 11 bases matching TRBD1. In germline, CDR1 is SGHTA, CDR2 FQGTGA. The CDR3 contains 15 residues. V shed 3 bases, J shed 4 bases, and the junction held 4 bases outside the gene matches.